This TCR beta chain was documented in a study of blood T cell repertoires in COVID-19. Here immunoSEQ multiplex PCR was the method, and the copy in TCRdb shows in-frame clones only, minus some. The sample includes about 230,000 clones, 65% to 90% seen only once; the top ten take about 2.1%. There are 13 residues in the CDR3. CDR1 and CDR2 from the germline V gene are GTSNPN and SVGIG (reference sequence). Unmatched junction bases numbered 5, after V lost 4 bases and J lost 2 bases. The sequence was obtained from a man aged 40-49 years who had recovered from COVID-19. The rearrangement links TRBV30 to TRBJ2-7, with 7 bases aligning to TRBD1. Sequencing was done on a sample of peripheral blood. The CDR3 nucleotides are TGTGCCTGGAACCGGGACAGAGCCTACGAGCAGTACTTC. It is translated as CAWNRDRAYEQYF.